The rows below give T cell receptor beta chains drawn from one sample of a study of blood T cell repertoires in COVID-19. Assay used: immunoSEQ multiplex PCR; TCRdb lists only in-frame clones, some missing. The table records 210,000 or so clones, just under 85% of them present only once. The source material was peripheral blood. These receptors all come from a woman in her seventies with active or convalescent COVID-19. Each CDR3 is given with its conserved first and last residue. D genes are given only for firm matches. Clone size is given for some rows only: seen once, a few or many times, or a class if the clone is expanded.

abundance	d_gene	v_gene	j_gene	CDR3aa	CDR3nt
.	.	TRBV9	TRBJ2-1	CASSATTGYNEQFF	TGTGCCAGCAGCGCCACGACAGGCTACAATGAGCAGTTCTTC
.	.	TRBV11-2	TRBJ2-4	CASSLDRGKLATSKNIQYF	TGTGCCAGCAGCTTAGACAGGGGGAAGCTAGCGACTAGCAAAAACATTCAGTACTTC
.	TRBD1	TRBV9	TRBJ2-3	CASSHRDRVTDTQYF	TGTGCCAGCAGCCACCGGGACAGGGTTACAGATACGCAGTATTTT
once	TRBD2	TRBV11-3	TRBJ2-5	CASSLGTSGREETQYF	TGTGCCAGCAGCTTAGGGACTAGCGGGAGGGAAGAGACCCAGTACTTC
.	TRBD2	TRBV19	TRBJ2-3	CASRTSGSTHTDTQYF	TGTGCCTCCCGGACTAGCGGGAGCACCCACACAGATACGCAGTATTTT
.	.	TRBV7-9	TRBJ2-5	CASSTTERETQYF	TGTGCCAGCAGCACAACCGAAAGAGAGACCCAGTACTTC
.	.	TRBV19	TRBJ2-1	CASSKGATYNEQFF	TGTGCCAGTAGTAAAGGAGCGACCTACAATGAGCAGTTCTTC
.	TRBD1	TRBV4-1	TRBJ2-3	CASRANSGQGTDTQYF	TGCGCCAGCAGAGCTAACTCGGGACAGGGCACAGATACGCAGTATTTT
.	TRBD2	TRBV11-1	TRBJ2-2	CASSKLAGNTGELFF	TGTGCCAGCAGCAAACTAGCGGGAAACACCGGGGAGCTGTTTTTT
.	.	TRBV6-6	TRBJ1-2	CASSPRSLTYGYTF	TGTGCCAGCAGCCCCCGGAGTCTTACCTATGGCTACACCTTC